This TCR beta chain came from a study of post-analysis software for immune sequencing data. Findings and caveats of the study: Samples from a shared batch, those prepared together, strongly co-clustered by F measure. There was significantly lower normalized Chao1 diversity in multiple sclerosis patients than in controls. Roughly five TRBV segments appeared more often in patients than in controls, and TRBV5-6, TRBV5-1 and TRBV20-1 were among these.

TCR beta cDNA libraries had unique molecular identifiers. From approximately 0.95 to 9.8 million T cells, a few hundred thousand cDNA molecules were obtained. TCRdb reprocessed the PCR reads with MiXCR, giving one entry per CDR3 protein. The table shows over 700,000 distinct CDR3 sequences, with roughly 30% occurring only once. Turning to this clonotype: Its specificity is unknown.

V lost 8 bases and J 5 bases, leaving 17 bases between the germline ends. CDR1 and CDR2 (germline): LGHDT, YNNKEL (reference sequence). CDR3 size: 14 residues. The V gene is TRBV3-1, the J gene TRBJ2-3; weak D call: TRBD2 (7 bases). Material for sequencing was blood. This TCR was sampled from a girl aged 10 to 17 with multiple sclerosis. CDR3 sequence: CASGSGAGVDTQYF. In nucleotides, the CDR3 is TGTGCCAGCGGCTCAGGGGCGGGAGTAGATACGCAGTATTTT.